The 5 T cell receptor beta chains listed next were all sequenced from one sample in a study of T cell repertoires in cytomegalovirus infection. MiXCR, run by TCRdb on the reads, gives a single entry per CDR3 protein. The sample has hundreds of thousands of distinct CDR3 sequences, roughly a quarter seen once. Sequences were obtained from CD8+ T cells from PBMCs. These receptors were taken from a human donor in good health (CMV status not recorded). Some clones in this sample may be carry-over from other donors' samples.

Details on this clonotype: A single base separates this from a much larger clone, so it may be a read error. The V call is TRBV14, the J call TRBJ2-7; 9 bases map to TRBD1. Trimming removed 2 bases from V and 8 bases from J; junction bases left unmatched: 10. The CDR3 is made up of 15 amino acids. From germline, CDR1 is SGHDN and CDR2 FVKESK. The CDR3 coding sequence is TGTGCCAGCAGCCAACCAGGCGGACAGGGGACAAAGCAGTACTTC. Its translation: CASSQPGGQGTKQYF.

The chain employs TRBV7-2 and TRBJ2-6; D call uncertain. In germline, CDR1 is SGHTA, CDR2 FQGNSA. This CDR3 has 15 residues. The ends were cut back, 10 bases at V and 4 bases at J, with 17 bases in the middle. CDR3 protein: CATSSGPSGANVLTF. The CDR3 DNA reads as TGTGCCACCTCATCAGGACCGTCCGGGGCCAACGTCCTGACTTTC.

This clonotype was observed at least ten times. The V gene is TRBV10-3, the J gene TRBJ2-4; 8 bases agree with TRBD1. Germline-derived CDR1 and CDR2 are ENHRY and SYGVKD. This CDR3 comprises 15 residues. V lost 4 bases to trimming and J lost 0 bases; unmatched junction nucleotides: 2. The CDR3 sequence: CAISGTGLAKNIQYF. As DNA, the CDR3 is TGTGCCATCAGTGGGACAGGGCTAGCCAAAAACATTCAGTACTTC.

V and J are TRBV20-1 and TRBJ2-1; D unresolved. Germline V gene data show CDR1 as DFQATT and CDR2 as SNEGSKA (reference sequence). The ends were cut back, 1 base at V and 10 bases at J, with 11 bases in the middle. The length of the CDR3 is 12 residues. The CDR3 protein is CSARGEAPEQFF. The CDR3 DNA sequence: TGCAGTGCTAGAGGCGAGGCCCCGGAGCAGTTCTTC.

The V gene is TRBV15, the J gene TRBJ1-1; 9 bases line up with TRBD1. CDR3 length: 14 amino acids. The germline CDR1 and CDR2 sequences are LNHNV and YYDKDF (reference sequence). Germline trimming cut 9 bases from V and 1 base from J; bases unmatched to any gene: 6. The CDR3 coding sequence is TGTGCCACTCTGCGGACAGGGGCGAACACTGAAGCTTTCTTT. Amino acid sequence: CATLRTGANTEAFF.